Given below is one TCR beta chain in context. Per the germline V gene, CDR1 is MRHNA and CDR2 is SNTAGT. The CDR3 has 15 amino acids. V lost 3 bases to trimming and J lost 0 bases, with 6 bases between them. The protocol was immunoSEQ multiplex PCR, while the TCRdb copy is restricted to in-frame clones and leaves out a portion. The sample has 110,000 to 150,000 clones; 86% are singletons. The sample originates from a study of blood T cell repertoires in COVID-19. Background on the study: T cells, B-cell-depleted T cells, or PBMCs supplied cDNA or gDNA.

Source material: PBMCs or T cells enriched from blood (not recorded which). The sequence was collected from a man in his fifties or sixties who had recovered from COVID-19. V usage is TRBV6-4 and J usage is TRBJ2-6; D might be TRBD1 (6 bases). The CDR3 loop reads CASSEDSSGANVLTF. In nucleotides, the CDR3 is TGTGCCAGCAGTGAGGACAGCTCTGGGGCCAACGTCCTGACTTTC.